The rows below give T cell receptor beta chains drawn from one sample of a study of T-cell reconstitution after alpha-beta-depleted transplantation in children. TCRdb recomputed calls from the PCR reads with MiXCR, one row per CDR3 protein. This repertoire shows almost 500,000 distinct CDR3 sequences, approximately 13% found once; its top ten account for about 5%. The sample in question was PBMCs from the stem cell graft donor, obtained from the stem cell graft. These TCRs come from a human donor who donated a stem cell graft to a child with combined immunodeficiency. Each CDR3 is given with its conserved first and last residue. D genes are given only for firm matches. Not all rows give a size; the values are once, few, many and, for expanded clones, a class.

d_call: NA; clone_size: NA; j_call: TRBJ2-1; v_call: TRBV5-1; cdr3_nt: TGCGCCAGCACAAACAGGGAGGCCTACAATGAGCAGTTCTTC; cdr3_aa: CASTNREAYNEQFF
d_call: TRBD1; clone_size: NA; j_call: TRBJ2-7; v_call: TRBV28; cdr3_nt: TGTGCCAGCAGTTCCGGGACAGGGATCGTCTACGAGCAGTACTTC; cdr3_aa: CASSSGTGIVYEQYF
d_call: NA; clone_size: many; j_call: TRBJ2-3; v_call: TRBV7-3; cdr3_nt: TGTGCCAGCAGCTTAACGGGGGGCGGGAAGACAGATACGCAGTATTTT; cdr3_aa: CASSLTGGGKTDTQYF
d_call: NA; clone_size: NA; j_call: TRBJ2-5; v_call: TRBV10-3; cdr3_nt: TGTGCCATCAGTGCTCACCAACAGGGAGGGGACCAAGAGACCCAGTACTTC; cdr3_aa: CAISAHQQGGDQETQYF
d_call: NA; clone_size: many; j_call: TRBJ2-1; v_call: TRBV20-1; cdr3_nt: TGCAGTGCTAGTCCCGGGATCAATGAGCAGTTCTTC; cdr3_aa: CSASPGINEQFF
d_call: NA; clone_size: NA; j_call: TRBJ2-7; v_call: TRBV29-1; cdr3_nt: TGCAGCGTGGGGGGGACAGCCAGCTCCTACGAGCAGTACTTC; cdr3_aa: CSVGGTASSYEQYF
d_call: TRBD1; clone_size: NA; j_call: TRBJ2-7; v_call: TRBV6-1; cdr3_nt: TGTGCCAGCAGGCCACAGGGGGCCCACGAGCAGTACTTC; cdr3_aa: CASRPQGAHEQYF
d_call: NA; clone_size: few; j_call: TRBJ1-1; v_call: TRBV12-3/TRBV12-4; cdr3_nt: TGTGCCAGCAGTTTTGGTCTCGGAGAAGCTTTCTTT; cdr3_aa: CASSFGLGEAFF
d_call: TRBD1; clone_size: few; j_call: TRBJ1-1; v_call: TRBV7-2; cdr3_nt: TGTGCCAGCAGCTTATTAGGACAGGGGGCGAACACTGAAGCTTTCTTT; cdr3_aa: CASSLLGQGANTEAFF
d_call: TRBD2; clone_size: NA; j_call: TRBJ2-3; v_call: TRBV2; cdr3_nt: TGTGCCAGCTTCCGGGACTACCCCACAGATACGCAGTATTTT; cdr3_aa: CASFRDYPTDTQYF
d_call: NA; clone_size: few; j_call: TRBJ1-2; v_call: TRBV5-6; cdr3_nt: TGTGCCAGCAGCTTGGAGACAGAAGGACTATTCTATGGCTACACCTTC; cdr3_aa: CASSLETEGLFYGYTF
d_call: NA; clone_size: NA; j_call: TRBJ1-2; v_call: TRBV11-3; cdr3_nt: TGTGCCAGCAGCTTAGAAGGGTCCCGGAAATATGGCTACACCTTC; cdr3_aa: CASSLEGSRKYGYTF
d_call: NA; clone_size: NA; j_call: TRBJ1-5; v_call: TRBV6-5; cdr3_nt: TGTGCCAGCAGTTACGAGCCAGCGGGGTCGCCCCAGCATTTT; cdr3_aa: CASSYEPAGSPQHF
d_call: TRBD2; clone_size: few; j_call: TRBJ2-7; v_call: TRBV27; cdr3_nt: TGTGCCAGCAGTTTGACTAGCGGGAGTAGGTACGAGCAGTACTTC; cdr3_aa: CASSLTSGSRYEQYF
d_call: NA; clone_size: NA; j_call: TRBJ2-5; v_call: TRBV12-3/TRBV12-4; cdr3_nt: TGTGCCAGCAGTTTAACCTATGGCAAAGAGACCCAGTACTTC; cdr3_aa: CASSLTYGKETQYF
d_call: TRBD1; clone_size: many; j_call: TRBJ2-7; v_call: TRBV10-3; cdr3_nt: TGTGCCATCAGTGAGTCGACAGGGGTGAACGAGCAGTACTTC; cdr3_aa: CAISESTGVNEQYF
d_call: TRBD2; clone_size: NA; j_call: TRBJ2-1; v_call: TRBV9; cdr3_nt: TGTGCCAGCAGCGTGGCGGGGGTTAGCTCCTACAATGAGCAGTTCTTC; cdr3_aa: CASSVAGVSSYNEQFF
d_call: TRBD2; clone_size: many; j_call: TRBJ2-5; v_call: TRBV28; cdr3_nt: TGTGCCAGCAGTTTAAACCTAGCGGGACGGGAGACCCAGTACTTC; cdr3_aa: CASSLNLAGRETQYF
d_call: NA; clone_size: few; j_call: TRBJ2-7; v_call: TRBV24-1; cdr3_nt: TGTGCCACCAGTGCCGCTGGCGAGCAGTACTTC; cdr3_aa: CATSAAGEQYF
d_call: TRBD1; clone_size: many; j_call: TRBJ2-3; v_call: TRBV24-1; cdr3_nt: TGTGCCACCAGTGACCGGACAGGACCTAGCACAGATACGCAGTATTTT; cdr3_aa: CATSDRTGPSTDTQYF
d_call: NA; clone_size: NA; j_call: TRBJ1-6; v_call: TRBV7-2; cdr3_nt: TGTGCCAGCAGCCGGGACAATAATTCACCCCTCCACTTT; cdr3_aa: CASSRDNNSPLHF
d_call: NA; clone_size: many; j_call: TRBJ2-5; v_call: TRBV7-3; cdr3_nt: TGTGCCAGCAGCCGTGGCTCCCAAGAGACCCAGTACTTC; cdr3_aa: CASSRGSQETQYF
d_call: TRBD1; clone_size: few; j_call: TRBJ2-5; v_call: TRBV9; cdr3_nt: TGTGCCAGCAGCGTAGAGGGGGCCCATCAAGAGACCCAGTACTTC; cdr3_aa: CASSVEGAHQETQYF
d_call: TRBD1; clone_size: NA; j_call: TRBJ2-7; v_call: TRBV12-3/TRBV12-4; cdr3_nt: TGTGCCAGCAGTTTAGCGGGGGCAGGGGGCGAGCAGTACTTC; cdr3_aa: CASSLAGAGGEQYF
d_call: TRBD2; clone_size: many; j_call: TRBJ2-3; v_call: TRBV4-1; cdr3_nt: TGCGCCAGCAGCCACACTCAACTAGCGGGGGGCGACACAGATACGCAGTATTTT; cdr3_aa: CASSHTQLAGGDTDTQYF
d_call: NA; clone_size: NA; j_call: TRBJ2-1; v_call: TRBV2; cdr3_nt: TGTGCCAGCAGTCCGGGACGCCAAATCCACAATGAGCAGTTCTTC; cdr3_aa: CASSPGRQIHNEQFF
d_call: TRBD1; clone_size: NA; j_call: TRBJ2-1; v_call: TRBV5-1; cdr3_nt: TGCGCCAGCAGCTCGGACAGGGCCGCTGACAATGAGCAGTTCTTC; cdr3_aa: CASSSDRAADNEQFF
d_call: NA; clone_size: NA; j_call: TRBJ2-1; v_call: TRBV24-1; cdr3_nt: TGTGCCACCAGTTCACGCTCCGGCGGGCACAATGAGCAGTTCTTC; cdr3_aa: CATSSRSGGHNEQFF
d_call: TRBD1; clone_size: few; j_call: TRBJ2-5; v_call: TRBV27; cdr3_nt: TGTGCCAGCAGTTCGACAGGGAGAGAGACCCAGTACTTC; cdr3_aa: CASSSTGRETQYF
d_call: TRBD2; clone_size: many; j_call: TRBJ2-2; v_call: TRBV9; cdr3_nt: TGTGCCAGCAGCGTAGGCTCTAGCGGACGAAACACCGGGGAGCTGTTTTTT; cdr3_aa: CASSVGSSGRNTGELFF
d_call: NA; clone_size: many; j_call: TRBJ2-1; v_call: TRBV24-1; cdr3_nt: TGTGCCACCAGTGAAGGTAGGGCTAGCAACTACAATGAGCAGTTCTTC; cdr3_aa: CATSEGRASNYNEQFF
d_call: NA; clone_size: NA; j_call: TRBJ2-7; v_call: TRBV6-2/TRBV6-3; cdr3_nt: TGTGCCAGCAGTTACGTCGGGACAAGATACGAGCAGTACTTC; cdr3_aa: CASSYVGTRYEQYF
d_call: NA; clone_size: few; j_call: TRBJ2-7; v_call: TRBV19; cdr3_nt: TGTGCCAGTAGTTTGGCAGGGGAAAGCGAGCAGTACTTC; cdr3_aa: CASSLAGESEQYF
d_call: NA; clone_size: NA; j_call: TRBJ1-1; v_call: TRBV27; cdr3_nt: TGTGCCAGCAGTCTCATTGGGGGGGACACTGAAGCTTTCTTT; cdr3_aa: CASSLIGGDTEAFF
d_call: NA; clone_size: NA; j_call: TRBJ2-7; v_call: TRBV10-3; cdr3_nt: TGTGCCATCAGTGAGTCGCCCCCCTACGAGCAGTACTTC; cdr3_aa: CAISESPPYEQYF
d_call: NA; clone_size: few; j_call: TRBJ1-1; v_call: TRBV12-3/TRBV12-4; cdr3_nt: TGTGCCAGCAGTTTCGCCCAGGTTCTCAACAGGTGGGACACTGAAGCTTTCTTT; cdr3_aa: CASSFAQVLNRWDTEAFF
d_call: TRBD1; clone_size: many; j_call: TRBJ1-3; v_call: TRBV24-1; cdr3_nt: TGTGCCACCAGTGATTCGGGACAGAAGGACACCATATATTTT; cdr3_aa: CATSDSGQKDTIYF
d_call: NA; clone_size: few; j_call: TRBJ1-2; v_call: TRBV20-1; cdr3_nt: TGCAGTGAAAGAAATGGCTACACCTTC; cdr3_aa: CSERNGYTF
d_call: NA; clone_size: NA; j_call: TRBJ2-2; v_call: TRBV5-1; cdr3_nt: TGCGCCAGCAGCTTGGGGCCGACAGGAAACCCCACCGGGGAGCTGTTTTTT; cdr3_aa: CASSLGPTGNPTGELFF
d_call: NA; clone_size: few; j_call: TRBJ2-7; v_call: TRBV19; cdr3_nt: TGTGCCAGTAGTTCCGGACACGTTCTCTACGAGCAGTACTTC; cdr3_aa: CASSSGHVLYEQYF